Given below is one TCR beta chain in context. Its target is unknown. The second PCR ran about 6 to 11 cycles with a sample-barcoded 5' primer and J-beta primers. The authors tagged each cDNA molecule using a template-switch adaptor with 12 random nucleotides. TCRdb itself ran the 5' RACE reads through MiXCR, one entry per CDR3 protein. Here the sample spans roughly 800,000 distinct CDR3 sequences, about 37% being singletons. The sample comes from a study of blood T cells in healthy people across ages. Regarding the study as a whole: Diversity was estimated from one million T cells, and these estimates were considered underestimates.

The material sequenced was blood. This receptor was identified in a man between 18 and 35 years old in good health.

In DNA, the CDR3 is TGTGCCAGCAGTGCCTCTAGCGGATGGGAGACCCAGTACTTC. It translates to CASSASSGWETQYF. The chain employs TRBV6-5 and TRBJ2-5, with TRBD2 matching over 7 bases. The CDR3 consists of 14 residues. CDR1 and CDR2 from the germline V gene are MNHEY and SVGAGI. V was pared by 5 bases and J by 5 bases, with 8 bases of the junction left unmatched.